The 15 T cell receptor beta chains below come from one sample, sequenced in a study of blood T cells in healthy people across ages. A second PCR of 7 to 11 cycles used a sample-barcoded 5' primer and a J-beta primer mix. TCRdb processed the 5' RACE reads anew with MiXCR; each CDR3 protein has one entry. The sample carries 2 million or so distinct CDR3 sequences, roughly 49% recorded once. Sequenced material: blood. Source of these receptors: a woman in her 40s in good health.

This clonotype was counted a few times. Written as DNA, the CDR3 is TGTGCCAGCAGCCTCGGGAACAGCGACAACTATGGCTACACCTTC. This sequence encodes CASSLGNSDNYGYTF. The chain uses TRBV7-2 and TRBJ1-2; D is unresolved. Trimming removed 5 bases from V and 2 bases from J, with 15 bases in between. CDR1 and CDR2 from the germline V gene are SGHTA and FQGNSA. There are 15 residues in the CDR3.

This chain joins TRBV20-1 and TRBJ2-1; D uncertain. Germline CDR1 and CDR2: DFQATT and SNEGSKA (reference sequence). V dropped 5 bases and J dropped 4 bases, with 9 bases sitting between them. This CDR3 has 12 residues. CDR3 residues: CSAPWGYNEQFF. The CDR3 coding sequence is TGCAGTGCTCCCTGGGGATACAATGAGCAGTTCTTC.

The chain joins TRBV7-2 to TRBJ2-4; 11 bases are a match to TRBD2. The DNA end is a closer match to TRBJ2-7, so the J assignment may be wrong. From germline, CDR1 is SGHTA and CDR2 FQGNSA. The CDR3 spans 15 residues. CDR3 sequence (DNA): TGTGCCAGCAGCTTAAAGACTAGCGGGGCTCACGAGCAGTACTTC. Protein product: CASSLKTSGAHEQYF.

This chain joins TRBV28 and TRBJ2-3; D possibly matches TRBD1 or TRBD2 (5 bases each). Per germline, CDR1 MDHEN and CDR2 SYDVKM. The CDR3 sequence is 15 residues long. With 7 bases removed from V and 1 base from J, the gap between germline ends came to 15 bases. The CDR3: CASTYRDERTDTQYF. In DNA, the CDR3 is TGTGCCAGCACGTATCGGGACGAACGCACAGATACGCAGTATTTT. Drawing the rest from reference TRBV28 and TRBJ2-3, the complete variable domain is DVKVTQSSRYLVKRTGEKVFLECVQDMDHENMFWYRQDPGLGLRLIYFSYDVKMKEKGDIPEGYSVSREKKERFSLILESASTNQTSMYLCASTYRDERTDTQYFGPGTRLTVL.

The DNA of the CDR3 is TGCGCCAGCAGCCAAGATATCGGCAGAGATACGCAGTATTTT. It yields the protein CASSQDIGRDTQYF. This sequence joins TRBV4-1 and TRBJ2-3; D uncertain. The CDR3 has 14 amino acids. Germline V CDR1 and CDR2: MGHRA, YSYEKL. Trimming left V 0 bases short and J 5 bases short, with 9 bases between.

The chain employs TRBV12-3 or TRBV12-4 and TRBJ1-2; 7 nucleotides line up with TRBD1. The CDR3 runs to 14 residues. The trim removed 7 bases at V and 4 bases at J, leaving 9 bases unmatched. The chain's CDR3 is CASTWDRSFYGYTF. Here the CDR3 DNA reads TGTGCCAGCACCTGGGACAGATCCTTCTATGGCTACACCTTC.

This clonotype was recorded a few times. The chain carries TRBV12-3 or TRBV12-4 and TRBJ1-2; D not resolved. CDR3 length: 13 residues. V gave up 5 bases and J gave up 7 bases, with 14 bases separating them. The DNA for the CDR3 is TGTGCCAGCAGTCCGAAGTCTCAGGCTGGCTACACCTTC. This sequence encodes CASSPKSQAGYTF.

The CDR3 coding sequence is TGCAGTGCACCCCACCGGACTAGCGGGGGAAATGAGCAGTTCTTC. Translating it yields CSAPHRTSGGNEQFF. The chain is built from TRBV20-1 and TRBJ2-1; 13 bases are a match to TRBD2. The V gene end was trimmed by 6 bases and the J gene end by 7 bases; junction bases not matched to a gene: 9. Germline CDR1 is DFQATT and CDR2 is SNEGSKA (reference sequence). The CDR3 is made up of 15 amino acids.

J is TRBJ1-2 and V is TRBV5-1; D might be TRBD1 (5 bases). The germline V gene has CDR1 SGHRS and CDR2 YFSETQ. This CDR3 spans 15 amino acids. V was pared by 0 bases and J by 5 bases, with 14 bases between. The CDR3 DNA sequence: TGCGCCAGCAGCTTGGATGGGACGCAGGGTTATGGCTACACCTTC. Translation gives CASSLDGTQGYGYTF. Combining the CDR3 with reference TRBV5-1 and TRBJ1-2 gives the whole variable domain KAGVTQTPRYLIKTRGQQVTLSCSPISGHRSVSWYQQTPGQGLQFLFEYFSETQRNKGNFPGRFSGRQFSNSRSEMNVSTLELGDSALYLCASSLDGTQGYGYTFGSGTRLTVV.

The table lists this clonotype with a few counts. The rearrangement joins TRBV11-1 to TRBJ2-1; TRBD2 is a possible D gene (5 bases). Trimming took off 0 bases at V and 9 bases at J, with 12 bases between the two ends. The CDR3 spans 14 residues. Germline V gives CDR1 SGHAT, CDR2 FQDESV (reference sequence). As DNA, the CDR3 is TGTGCCAGCAGCTTAGCGGGAGAATGGGGTGAGCAGTTCTTC. Protein sequence: CASSLAGEWGEQFF. Based on the CDR3 plus reference TRBV11-1 and TRBJ2-1, the full variable domain is EAEVAQSPRYKITEKSQAVAFWCDPISGHATLYWYRQILGQGPELLVQFQDESVVDDSQLPKDRFSAERLKGVDSTLKIQPAELGDSAMYLCASSLAGEWGEQFFGPGTRLTVL.

The chain is built from TRBV7-9 and TRBJ1-4; possibly TRBD1 for D (5 bases). This CDR3 comprises 14 residues. CDR1 and CDR2 from the germline V gene are SEHNR and FQNEAQ (reference sequence). The V end was cut by 5 bases, the J end by 4 bases, with 11 bases between. The CDR3, as DNA: TGTGCCAGCAGCCCAGGGACCTTTAATGAAAAACTGTTTTTT. Its translation: CASSPGTFNEKLFF.

This clonotype was detected a few times. This chain links TRBV7-2 with TRBJ2-5; D perhaps matches TRBD2 (6 bases). Trimming took off 1 base at V and 4 bases at J, with 13 bases between the two ends. Per the germline V gene, CDR1 is SGHTA and CDR2 is FQGNSA. This CDR3 is 15 amino acids long. This CDR3 reads CASSLGSRAGETQYF. CDR3 DNA: TGTGCCAGCAGCTTAGGCAGCCGAGCGGGAGAGACCCAGTACTTC. Looking up the rest from reference TRBV7-2 and TRBJ2-5 gives the full variable domain: GAGVSQSPSNKVTEKGKDVELRCDPISGHTALYWYRQSLGQGLEFLIYFQGNSAPDKSGLPSDRFSAERTGGSVSTLTIQRTQQEDSAVYLCASSLGSRAGETQYFGPGTRLLVL.

The chain links TRBV7-3 to TRBJ1-2; 8 positions agree with TRBD1. The CDR3 is 15 residues long. Trimming cost V 5 bases and J 6 bases; bases outside gene matches: 11. CDR1 SGHTA and CDR2 FQGTGA come from the germline V gene. CDR3 in DNA: TGTGCCAGCAGCCCTACTTCCGGGACAGGTGATGGCTACACCTTC. Protein product: CASSPTSGTGDGYTF.

The V call is TRBV3-1, the J call TRBJ2-5, with TRBD2 identical over 13 bases. The CDR3 length is 17 residues. Losses at the gene ends were 3 bases for V and 0 bases for J; bases not matched to a gene: 4. CDR1 and CDR2 (germline): LGHDT, YNNKEL (reference sequence). In nucleotides, the CDR3 is TGTGCCAGCAGCCACGGACTAGCGGGGGAGGACCAAGAGACCCAGTACTTC. Translation gives CASSHGLAGEDQETQYF.

The chain couples TRBV7-3 to TRBJ2-1; 8 bases are shared with TRBD2. Germline V gives CDR1 SGHTA, CDR2 FQGTGA. After removal of 0 bases from V and 4 bases from J, the junction contained 11 bases not matched to a gene. The CDR3 consists of 18 residues. CDR3 in amino acids: CASSLTINTGLGYNEQFF. CDR3 sequence (DNA): TGTGCCAGCAGCTTAACGATTAATACGGGACTAGGGTACAATGAGCAGTTCTTC.